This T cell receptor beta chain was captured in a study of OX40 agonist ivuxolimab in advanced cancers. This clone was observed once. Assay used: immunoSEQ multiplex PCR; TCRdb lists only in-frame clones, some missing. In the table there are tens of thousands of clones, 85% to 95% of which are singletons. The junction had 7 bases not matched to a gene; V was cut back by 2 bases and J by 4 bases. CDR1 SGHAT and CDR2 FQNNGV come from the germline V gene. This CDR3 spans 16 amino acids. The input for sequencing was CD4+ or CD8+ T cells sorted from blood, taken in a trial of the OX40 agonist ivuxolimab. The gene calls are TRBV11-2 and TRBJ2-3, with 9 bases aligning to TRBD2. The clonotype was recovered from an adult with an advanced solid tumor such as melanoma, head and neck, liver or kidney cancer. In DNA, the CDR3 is TGTGCCAGCAGCTTAAAAGCTAGCGGGGCCGCAGATACGCAGTATTTT. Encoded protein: CASSLKASGAADTQYF. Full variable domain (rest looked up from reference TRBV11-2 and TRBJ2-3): EAGVAQSPRYKIIEKRQSVAFWCNPISGHATLYWYQQILGQGPKLLIQFQNNGVVDDSQLPKDRFSAERLKGVDSTLKIQPAKLEDSAVYLCASSLKASGAADTQYFGPGTRLTVL.